The next 13 T cell receptor beta chains were all read from a single sample in a study of T cell responses to AZD1222 COVID-19 vaccine. Assay: immunoSEQ multiplex PCR; the TCRdb copy retains only in-frame clones and omits some. This sample has about 120,000 clones, with around nine tenths found just once. The sample here was peripheral blood, taken 28 days after the second AZD1222 dose. Receptors were obtained from an adult who received the AZD1222 COVID-19 vaccine.

This chain connects TRBV7-8 to TRBJ1-2; TRBD1 agrees at 7 bases. Trimming took 4 bases from V and 0 from J; bases not matched to a gene: 5. The CDR3 has 15 residues. Germline V CDR1 and CDR2: SGHVS, FQNEAQ. The DNA for the CDR3 is TGTGCCAGCAGCTCGCCCGGGACAGCTAACTATGGCTACACCTTC. This sequence encodes CASSSPGTANYGYTF.

This chain uses TRBV6-5 with TRBJ1-2, with D perhaps matching TRBD1 (6 bases). The CDR3 has 14 residues. Germline V gene lookup returns CDR1 MNHEY and CDR2 SVGAGI. With 6 bases removed from V and 3 bases from J, the gap between germline ends came to 14 bases. CDR3 nucleotides: TGTGCCAGCAGGGCCGGGGACAATGACTATGGCTACACCTTC. It encodes CASRAGDNDYGYTF.

This chain links TRBV6-5 with TRBJ2-1, with a weak D call TRBD2 (6 bases). CDR3 length equals 14 residues. Deletions cut 6 bases from V and 8 bases from J, with 17 bases between. The germline V gene has CDR1 MNHEY and CDR2 SVGAGI. The CDR3 DNA sequence: TGTGCCAGCAGCGCCATTTCAGGGAGGCATGAGCAGTTCTTC. As protein: CASSAISGRHEQFF.

The chain uses TRBV18 and TRBJ1-4, with D uncertain. The CDR3 is 14 amino acids. With 5 bases removed from V and 2 bases from J, the gap between germline ends came to 9 bases. Per the germline V gene, CDR1 is KGHSH and CDR2 is LQKENI. The CDR3 DNA reads TGTGCCAGCTCAGCGGAGGAGACTAATGAAAAACTGTTTTTT. It yields the protein CASSAEETNEKLFF.

The chain recombines TRBV5-1 with TRBJ2-1; D possibly matches TRBD1 or TRBD2 (5 bases each). This CDR3 has 15 residues. Germline CDR1 reads SGHRS; CDR2 reads YFSETQ. The germline V and J ends were trimmed by 3 bases and 7 bases, with 17 bases remaining between them. As DNA, the CDR3 is TGCGCCAGCAGCTGGGACCTAAACCGAGGGAATGAGCAGTTCTTC. Amino acid sequence: CASSWDLNRGNEQFF.

Worth noting for this clone: Other DNA sequences within the sample encode an identical CDR3. The chain joins TRBV7-2 to TRBJ1-2; D not resolved. Germline loops: CDR1 SGHTA, CDR2 FQGNSA. The CDR3 extends over 14 amino acids. V was clipped by 1 base and J by 4 bases, with 10 bases between them. The CDR3 DNA reads as TGTGCCAGCAGCTTAGTAGGCGGAGTCTATGGCTACACCTTC. Its translation: CASSLVGGVYGYTF.

This chain joins TRBV11-2 and TRBJ1-1; D not certain. This CDR3 contains 18 residues. Trimming cost V 1 base and J 5 bases, with 23 bases left between them. Germline-derived CDR1 and CDR2 are SGHAT and FQNNGV. CDR3 in amino acids: CASSLGGRTTHLRTEAFF. CDR3 nucleotide sequence: TGTGCCAGCAGCTTAGGTGGGAGGACCACCCACTTAAGGACTGAAGCTTTCTTT.

The V gene is TRBV18, the J gene TRBJ1-2; D gene uncertain. Trimming took off 3 bases at V and 7 bases at J, with 21 bases between the two ends. The CDR3 spans 16 residues. CDR1 KGHSH and CDR2 LQKENI come from the germline V gene. CDR3 region: CASSPNPEGKTRGYTF. The DNA of the CDR3 is TGTGCCAGCTCACCGAACCCCGAGGGCAAAACGCGTGGCTACACCTTC. The full variable domain, with the rest looked up from reference TRBV18 and TRBJ1-2, is NAGVMQNPRHLVRRRGQEARLRCSPMKGHSHVYWYRQLPEEGLKFMVYLQKENIIDESGMPKERFSAEFPKEGPSILRIQQVVRGDSAAYFCASSPNPEGKTRGYTFGSGTRLTVV.

The rearrangement links TRBV7-9 to TRBJ1-1; D gene ambiguous. The germline V gene encodes CDR1 SEHNR and CDR2 FQNEAQ (reference sequence). CDR3 length: 14 amino acids. Trimming took off 5 bases at V and 1 base at J, with 11 bases between the two ends. CDR3 DNA sequence: TGTGCCAGCAGCCAATCCGTTTCGAACACTGAAGCTTTCTTT. Translating it yields CASSQSVSNTEAFF.

The chain links TRBV4-3 to TRBJ1-6; unclear D gene. CDR1 is LGHNA, CDR2 YSLEER, per germline. The CDR3 length is 13 residues. Trimming removed 0 bases from V and 11 bases from J, with 8 bases in between. Written as DNA, the CDR3 is TGCGCCAGCAGCCAAGATTTTGGCCCACCCCTCCACTTT. Translation: CASSQDFGPPLHF.

V and J are TRBV19 and TRBJ1-1, with D unresolved. The CDR3 consists of 13 residues. Looked up from germline, CDR1 is LNHDA and CDR2 is SQIVND (reference sequence). The ends were cut back, 3 bases at V and 3 bases at J, with 8 bases in the middle. Written as DNA, the CDR3 is TGTGCCAGTAGTATGCGCGGAGACACTGAAGCTTTCTTT. It specifies CASSMRGDTEAFF.

The chain joins TRBV5-1 to TRBJ2-7; the match to TRBD1 covers 7 bases. The germline gives CDR1 SGHRS, CDR2 YFSETQ. This CDR3 has 14 amino acids. Unmatched junction bases numbered 8, after V lost 4 bases and J lost 4 bases. CDR3 region: CASSQGTASYEQYF. CDR3 in DNA: TGCGCCAGCAGCCAAGGGACAGCTTCTTACGAGCAGTACTTC.

The J gene is TRBJ2-3, the V gene TRBV4-1; TRBD1 agrees at 10 bases. Germline CDR1 is MGHRA and CDR2 is YSYEKL. The junction had 8 bases not matched to a gene; V was cut back by 3 bases and J by 5 bases. There are 16 residues in the CDR3. The CDR3 DNA reads TGCGCCAGCAGCCAGCAAAGGACAGGGGGTAAAGATACGCAGTATTTT. It is translated as CASSQQRTGGKDTQYF.